This record looks at one TCR beta chain sequence and its context. The sample originates from a study of blood T cell repertoires in COVID-19. V was clipped by 4 bases and J by 1 base, with 10 bases between them. The CDR3 runs to 14 residues. From germline, CDR1 is LGHNA and CDR2 YNFKEQ. As processed by the authors: Nucleated cell number was recorded as an estimate derived from reference gene primer amplification. Sequencing used immunoSEQ multiplex PCR; TCRdb keeps in-frame clones, though not all of them. Clonal size and the V and J genes are those of that table, whereas D and trimming came from the DNA. Of over 120,000 clones listed, about 90% are singletons.

The chain joins TRBV4-2 to TRBJ1-2; weak D call: TRBD1 (5 bases). The clonotype was recovered from a woman in her forties or fifties with acute or convalescent COVID-19. Sequencing input: peripheral blood. CDR3 DNA sequence: TGTGCCAGCAGCCGGGCGGGGGTTAACTATGGCTACACCTTC. Protein product: CASSRAGVNYGYTF.